The source of this TCR beta chain is a study of CD8+ T cells in alopecia areata. The researchers isolated CD4+ and CD8+ T cells from PBMCs by sorting. Following extraction, RNA underwent reverse transcription to cDNA, which served as the sequencing template. Sequenced by immunoSEQ multiplex PCR; TCRdb stores in-frame clones only, minus some. The repertoire includes about 180,000 clones, roughly 66% of them detected once, and about an eighth sits in the top ten. This CDR3 contains 13 residues. Germline lookup yields CDR1 SGHDT and CDR2 YYEEEE. Trimming removed 4 bases from V and 7 bases from J, with 15 bases in between. Study-wide points: Sharing of TCR sequences between patients (possibly for HLA-related reasons) was less clear than in mice. Researchers report lesional scalp, most notably alopecia totalis/universalis, outstripped normal scalp in clonality.

This clone appeared a few times. The target antigen is unknown. The specimen comprised CD8+ T cells sorted from blood, sampled at week 0. The sequence was obtained from a human donor with alopecia areata. J is TRBJ2-7 and V is TRBV5-6; D is possibly TRBD2 (5 bases). Here the CDR3 DNA reads TGTGCCAGCAGCGCCGGGATCGCTCTGGAGCAGTACTTC. This gives the protein CASSAGIALEQYF.